The entry that follows covers one T cell receptor beta chain sequence. Its specificity is not known. Clones were sequenced by immunoSEQ multiplex PCR, and TCRdb holds only the in-frame ones, with some missing. Of about 120,000 clones in the sample, about 90% are singletons; the top ten hold under 11%. This sample was taken from a study of T cell responses to AZD1222 COVID-19 vaccine. Study-wide results and limits: The peak T cell response came first, and repertoires were sampled only after it.

CDR1 and CDR2 (germline): MNHEY, SVGEGT. V shed 2 bases and J shed 6 bases, with 14 bases lying between them. The CDR3 runs 14 residues. The clonotype was recovered from an adult in good health. This sequence joins TRBV6-2 or TRBV6-3 and TRBJ2-7, with a weak D call TRBD2 (5 bases). Sample: peripheral blood, taken on day 0 of AZD1222 vaccination. In DNA form, the CDR3 reads TGTGCCAGCAGTTACGGCGGGTTGGCGCGCGAGCAGTACTTC. This encodes CASSYGGLAREQYF.